A selection of T cell receptor beta chains follows, all from one sample in a study of tumor-infiltrating lymphocytes in primary liver carcinoma. TCRdb analysed the multiplex PCR reads with MiXCR anew, one entry per CDR3 protein. This sample has 40,000 to 55,000 distinct CDR3 sequences, with 60% to 80% found just once. Sequencing was done on a sample of liver tumor tissue from sampling region 5. These TCRs come from a man in his forties or fifties with primary liver carcinoma and hepatitis B virus infection. The CDR3 runs from the conserved cysteine through the conserved F or W. The D gene is left open where the match is weak. Clone size appears in some rows only: once, few, many, or a class for an expanded clone.

CDR3,DNA,D,size,V,J
CASSENPGMGYNEQFF,TGTGCCAGCAGTGAAAACCCCGGGATGGGCTACAATGAGCAGTTCTTC,.,.,TRBV6-1,TRBJ2-1
CASRLWSGKPFF,TGTGCCAGCAGATTATGGTCCGGGAAGCCGTTTTTT,.,.,TRBV11-3,TRBJ2-2
CALREAGGLKNIQYF,TGTGCCCTCCGGGAGGCCGGAGGCCTCAAAAACATTCAGTACTTC,TRBD2,once,TRBV10-3,TRBJ2-4
CASSQGRGEHYF,TGCGCCAGCAGCCAGGGAAGGGGTGAGCATTACTTC,.,once,TRBV4-3,TRBJ2-7
CASSLAGRNEKLFF,TGTGCCAGCAGCTTAGCTGGCCGGAATGAAAAGCTGTTTTTC,.,few,TRBV7-9,TRBJ1-4
CASMDRDQETQYF,TGTGCCAGCATGGACAGGGACCAAGAGACCCAGTACTTC,TRBD1,many,TRBV19,TRBJ2-5
CAWDLAGGRNQPQHF,TGTGCCTGGGACCTCGCTGGGGGCCGCAATCAGCCCCAGCATTTC,.,.,TRBV30,TRBJ1-5
CDSSWAGNQPQHF,TGCGACAGCAGTTGGGCAGGCAATCAGCCCCAGCATTTT,.,.,TRBV6-1,TRBJ1-5
CASSEIRDGGYAYTF,TGTGCCAGCAGTGAAATAAGGGATGGGGGCTATGCCTACACCTTC,.,once,TRBV6-1,TRBJ1-2
CVSSFRVHVKYF,TGTGTCAGCAGCTTCAGGGTCCACGTGAAGTACTTC,.,once,TRBV7-3,TRBJ2-7
CDSSLTGQDLYEQYF,TGTGATAGCAGCTTGACGGGACAGGATCTCTACGAGCAGTACTTC,TRBD1,.,TRBV5-4,TRBJ2-7
CASSQDSGPAYSKQFF,TGCGCCAGCAGCCAAGATAGCGGACCAGCCTACAGTAAGCAGTTCTTC,.,few,TRBV4-3,TRBJ2-1
CASSQNVLAGDETQYF,TGCGCCAGCAGTCAAAACGTTCTAGCGGGAGATGAGACCCAGTACTTC,TRBD2,.,TRBV5-1,TRBJ2-5
CASSPRQEYYEQHF,TGTGCCAGCAGTCCTCGACAGGAGTACTACGAGCAACACTTC,.,.,TRBV28,TRBJ2-7
CASSRGDRRRDTEAFF,TGCGCCAGCAGCCGAGGTGACAGGAGAAGGGACACTGAAGCTTTCTTT,.,.,TRBV4-1,TRBJ1-1
CASCYSSIDYSYEQNF,TGTGCCAGCTGTTACTCGAGTATCGACTATTCCTATGAGCAGAACTTC,.,once,TRBV6-2/TRBV6-3,TRBJ2-7
CASSQDLTRVGTYNEQFF,TGCGCCAGCAGCCAAGATTTGACGAGAGTTGGGACCTACAATGAGCAGTTCTTC,.,.,TRBV4-3,TRBJ2-1
CSVLRGEHFF,TGCAGCGTTCTCCGGGGGGAACACTTCTTC,TRBD2,.,TRBV29-1,TRBJ2-1
CASISGGSPVGARTYTQYF,TGTGCCAGCATCTCTGGGGGAAGCCCTGTTGGAGCCCGCACATATACGCAGTATTTT,.,.,TRBV11-1,TRBJ2-3
CSVNSGTQETQYF,TGTAGCGTCAATAGCGGGACTCAAGAGACCCAGTACTTC,TRBD2,once,TRBV29-1,TRBJ2-5
CSASPLGTSGRTRETQYF,TGCAGTGCTAGTCCATTGGGGACTAGCGGGAGAACGAGAGAGACCCAGTACTTC,TRBD2,.,TRBV20-1,TRBJ2-5
CASSQGLGSVETQYF,TGTGCTAGCAGCCAAGGCCTGGGATCGGTGGAGACCCAGTACTTC,.,.,TRBV4-2,TRBJ2-5
CASNIFGELFF,TGTGCCAGTAATATATTTGGGGAGCTGTTTTTT,.,few,TRBV19,TRBJ2-2
CASSVGTSGSHEQFF,TGCGCCAGCAGCGTGGGGACTAGCGGGAGCCACGAGCAGTTCTTC,TRBD2,.,TRBV5-1,TRBJ2-1
CNVAGAREQYF,TGCAACGTTGCGGGAGCCCGCGAGCAGTACTTC,TRBD2,.,TRBV29-1,TRBJ2-7
CVSSLVTDYDYTF,TGTGTCAGCAGTTTGGTCACAGACTATGACTACACCTTC,.,.,TRBV28,TRBJ1-2
CAWAKGQNTDKQYF,TGTGCCTGGGCGAAGGGACAGAACACAGATAAGCAGTATTTT,TRBD1,few,TRBV30,TRBJ2-3
CASSLQGGGTDTQYF,TGCGCCAGCAGCCTTCAGGGAGGCGGCACAGATACGCAGTATTTT,.,many,TRBV5-1,TRBJ2-3
CASRQGAAIAEAFF,TGCGCCAGCAGACAGGGGGCAGCGATCGCTGAAGCTTTCTTT,TRBD1,.,TRBV10-2,TRBJ1-1